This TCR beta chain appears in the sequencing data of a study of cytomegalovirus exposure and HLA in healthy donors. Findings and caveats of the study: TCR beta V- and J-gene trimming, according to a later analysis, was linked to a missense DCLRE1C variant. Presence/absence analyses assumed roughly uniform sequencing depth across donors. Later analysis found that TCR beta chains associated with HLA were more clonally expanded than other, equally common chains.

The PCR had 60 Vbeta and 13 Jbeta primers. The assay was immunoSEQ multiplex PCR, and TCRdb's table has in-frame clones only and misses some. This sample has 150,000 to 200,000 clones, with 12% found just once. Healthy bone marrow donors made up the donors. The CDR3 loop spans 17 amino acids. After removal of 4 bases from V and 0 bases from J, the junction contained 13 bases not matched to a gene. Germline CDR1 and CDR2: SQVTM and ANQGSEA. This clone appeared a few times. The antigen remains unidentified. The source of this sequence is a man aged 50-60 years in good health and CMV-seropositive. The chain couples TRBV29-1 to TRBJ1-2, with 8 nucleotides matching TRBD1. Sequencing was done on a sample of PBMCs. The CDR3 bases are TGCAGCGTTGGGGGGCCCTGGACAGGGCAAGCTAACTATGGCTACACCTTC. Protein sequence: CSVGGPWTGQANYGYTF. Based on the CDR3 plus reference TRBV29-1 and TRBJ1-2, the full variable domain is SAVISQKPSRDICQRGTSLTIQCQVDSQVTMMFWYRQQPGQSLTLIATANQGSEATYESGFVIDKFPISRPNLTFSTLTVSNMSPEDSSIYLCSVGGPWTGQANYGYTFGSGTRLTVV.